Shown below are 24 T cell receptor beta chains from a single sample sequenced in a study of T cell responses to AZD1222 COVID-19 vaccine. Assay: immunoSEQ multiplex PCR; the TCRdb copy retains only in-frame clones and omits some. Among 95,000 to 100,000 clones listed, approximately 87% were seen once. This sample comprised peripheral blood, obtained on day 0 of AZD1222 vaccination. These receptors came from an adult in good health.

This clone was picked up a small number of times. The chain is built from TRBV10-3 and TRBJ2-2; 9 positions agree with TRBD1. The CDR3 has 16 residues. After removal of 8 bases from V and 3 bases from J, the junction contained 10 bases not matched to a gene. Germline CDR1 reads ENHRY; CDR2 reads SYGVKD. The CDR3 DNA is TGTGCCATCCTCAAGGGGGGGGACAGGGACACCGGGGAGCTGTTTTTT. This sequence encodes CAILKGGDRDTGELFF.

This chain joins TRBV7-2 and TRBJ2-3; weak D call: TRBD2 (6 bases). In germline, CDR1 is SGHTA, CDR2 FQGNSA. The CDR3 has 16 residues. Between the trimmed V and J ends, which lost 2 bases and 4 bases, there was a span of 16 bases. This CDR3 is CASSLSPQRVSDTQYF. As DNA, the CDR3 is TGTGCCAGCAGCTTATCCCCCCAGCGGGTTTCAGATACGCAGTATTTT.

The rearrangement joins TRBV20-1 to TRBJ1-5; D gene uncertain. The CDR3 runs to 10 residues. Germline loops: CDR1 DFQATT, CDR2 SNEGSKA (reference sequence). Trimming shortened V by 6 bases and J by 6 bases, and 6 bases separated the two germline ends. The CDR3 spells CSAPGQPQHF. The CDR3 DNA sequence: TGCAGTGCGCCGGGTCAGCCCCAGCATTTT.

The rearrangement links TRBV19 to TRBJ1-4, with 12 bases fitting TRBD1. Germline V gene data show CDR1 as LNHDA and CDR2 as SQIVND (reference sequence). V was clipped by 4 bases and J by 8 bases; unmatched bases: 5. The CDR3 consists of 15 residues. The CDR3, as DNA: TGTGCCAGTAGTAACCGGGACAGGGGGCGCGAAAAACTGTTTTTT. Amino acid sequence: CASSNRDRGREKLFF. Full variable domain (missing parts from reference TRBV19 and TRBJ1-4): DGGITQSPKYLFRKEGQNVTLSCEQNLNHDAMYWYRQDPGQGLRLIYYSQIVNDFQKGDIAEGYSVSREKKESFPLTVTSAQKNPTAFYLCASSNRDRGREKLFFGSGTQLSVL.

CDR3: CASRTGINYGYTF. CDR3 DNA: TGTGCCAGTCGCACCGGGATAAACTATGGCTACACCTTC. This chain joins TRBV28 and TRBJ1-2; no firm D call. Trimming took off 9 bases at V and 2 bases at J, with 13 bases between the two ends. This CDR3 spans 13 amino acids. From germline, CDR1 is MDHEN and CDR2 SYDVKM.

This clone was counted a single time. J is TRBJ2-5 and V is TRBV7-2, with 8 bases aligning to TRBD2. Germline V gives CDR1 SGHTA, CDR2 FQGNSA. Germline trimming cut 2 bases from V and 5 bases from J; bases unmatched to any gene: 13. The CDR3 runs 17 residues. The CDR3 bases are TGTGCCAGCAGCTTATTCTTTAGCGGGAACGCCGGGGAGACCCAGTACTTC. Its protein product is CASSLFFSGNAGETQYF.

The V call is TRBV7-2, the J call TRBJ2-7; D is tentatively TRBD1 or TRBD2 (6 bases each). Germline V CDR1 and CDR2: SGHTA, FQGNSA. V was clipped by 8 bases and J by 9 bases, with 20 bases between them. The CDR3 has 13 residues. CDR3 in amino acids: CASARGANNGQYF. The CDR3 DNA reads as TGTGCCAGCGCAAGGGGGGCGAATAATGGGCAGTACTTC.

The chain employs TRBV25-1 and TRBJ2-1; no definite D call. CDR1 is MGHDK and CDR2 is SYGVNS in the germline V gene. V was clipped by 3 bases and J by 7 bases, with 10 bases between them. The CDR3 has 13 amino acids. The CDR3 here is CASSDLGPNEQFF. CDR3 in DNA: TGTGCCAGCAGTGATCTCGGGCCGAATGAGCAGTTCTTC.

This chain links TRBV7-2 with TRBJ2-1; D gene ambiguous. The germline V gene encodes CDR1 SGHTA and CDR2 FQGNSA. The CDR3 is made up of 13 amino acids. The germline V and J ends were trimmed by 2 bases and 4 bases, with 6 bases remaining between them. As DNA, the CDR3 is TGTGCCAGCAGCTTAAATGCGTACAATGAGCAGTTCTTC. Translated, it gives CASSLNAYNEQFF.

The rearrangement joins TRBV2 to TRBJ2-2; D possibly uses TRBD1 or TRBD2 (5 bases each). V was trimmed by 2 bases and J by 3 bases, leaving 7 bases between them. Germline CDR1 and CDR2: SNHLY and FYNNEI. This CDR3 is 14 amino acids long. In DNA form, the CDR3 reads TGTGCCAGCAGTGAAATGGGGGACACCGGGGAGCTGTTTTTT. Translating gives CASSEMGDTGELFF.

This clone has just one count. The rearrangement joins TRBV30 to TRBJ1-1; 8 bases are a match to TRBD1. Looked up from germline, CDR1 is GTSNPN and CDR2 is SVGIG (reference sequence). The CDR3 totals 13 residues. The V and J ends lost 5 bases and 6 bases, in that order; junction bases with no gene match: 8. The CDR3 sequence: CAWGDRSSSEAFF. The CDR3 DNA reads TGTGCCTGGGGGGACAGGAGTTCCTCTGAAGCTTTCTTT. Full variable domain (rest looked up from reference TRBV30 and TRBJ1-1): SQTIHQWPATLVQPVGSPLSLECTVEGTSNPNLYWYRQAAGRGLQLLFYSVGIGQISSEVPQNLSASRPQDRQFILSSKKLLLSDSGFYLCAWGDRSSSEAFFGQGTRLTVV.

The chain combines TRBV19 with TRBJ2-7; tentatively, D is TRBD2 (5 bases). The V end lost 5 bases, the J end lost 6 bases, and 17 bases lay between the germline ends. The germline CDR1 and CDR2 sequences are LNHDA and SQIVND (reference sequence). The CDR3 totals 14 residues. In DNA, the CDR3 is TGTGCCAGTAGTTCAAGGACGGTGGGGAGCGAGCAGTACTTC. This translates into CASSSRTVGSEQYF.

The chain has TRBV6-5 and TRBJ1-2, with D perhaps TRBD1 (5 bases). The CDR3 is made up of 15 amino acids. In germline, CDR1 is MNHEY, CDR2 SVGAGI. V lost 6 bases and J lost 5, with 19 bases in between. The CDR3 sequence is CASSYDVKEGYGYTF. DNA of the CDR3: TGTGCCAGCAGCTACGACGTGAAGGAGGGGTATGGCTACACCTTC.

V and J are TRBV7-2 and TRBJ2-7; D gene ambiguous. The germline CDR1 and CDR2 sequences are SGHTA and FQGNSA. The V end was cut by 5 bases, the J end by 0 bases, with 8 bases between. CDR3 length equals 13 residues. For the CDR3, the DNA is TGTGCCAGCAGCCCCGGGCCCTCCTACGAGCAGTACTTC. Amino acids: CASSPGPSYEQYF.

The rearrangement joins TRBV28 to TRBJ2-1; D remains ambiguous. This CDR3 comprises 13 residues. With 3 bases removed from V and 7 bases from J, the gap between germline ends came to 10 bases. Germline V gene sequence: CDR1 MDHEN, CDR2 SYDVKM. CDR3 sequence reads: CASSFGIGNEQFF. CDR3 bases: TGTGCCAGCAGTTTTGGGATCGGGAATGAGCAGTTCTTC.

V usage is TRBV5-5 and J usage is TRBJ1-2; D is undetermined. V dropped 0 bases and J dropped 2 bases, with 8 bases sitting between them. The CDR3 loop spans 14 amino acids. The V gene's germline CDR1 is SGHKS and CDR2 YYEKEE (reference sequence). CDR3 sequence reads: CASSLGGLNYGYTF. CDR3 nucleotide sequence: TGTGCCAGCAGCTTGGGTGGGTTAAACTATGGCTACACCTTC.

This chain joins TRBV7-9 and TRBJ2-2; 9 positions agree with TRBD2. This CDR3 contains 17 residues. The ends lost 1 base at V and 4 bases at J; junction bases unmatched: 7. Germline V gene sequence: CDR1 SEHNR, CDR2 FQNEAQ (reference sequence). CDR3 sequence (DNA): TGTGCCAGCAGCTTAGAGGGCGGGAGGGCCGTCACCGGGGAGCTGTTTTTT. Translating it yields CASSLEGGRAVTGELFF.

This sequence joins TRBV5-1 and TRBJ1-1, with 11 positions matching TRBD1. The ends lost 4 bases at V and 3 bases at J; junction bases unmatched: 11. Germline V gives CDR1 SGHRS, CDR2 YFSETQ. The CDR3 consists of 17 residues. The DNA for the CDR3 is TGCGCCAGCAGCCCCGGACAGGGGGCGCGTAGGGACACTGAAGCTTTCTTT. This codes for CASSPGQGARRDTEAFF.

This rearrangement joins TRBV2 to TRBJ2-3; D unclear. Trimming took 6 bases from V and 0 from J, leaving 16 bases between them. Germline V lookup: CDR1 SNHLY, CDR2 FYNNEI. The CDR3 contains 16 residues. This CDR3 reads CASSTAVATSTDTQYF. Written as DNA, the CDR3 is TGTGCCAGCAGCACTGCGGTAGCAACTAGCACAGATACGCAGTATTTT.

J is TRBJ2-1 and V is TRBV24-1, with 8 positions matching TRBD2. Germline V lookup: CDR1 KGHDR, CDR2 SFDVKD. This CDR3 contains 15 residues. V gave up 7 bases and J gave up 4 bases; unmatched junction bases: 8. The CDR3 sequence: CATRGTSRGYNEQFF. DNA for the CDR3: TGTGCCACCAGGGGGACTAGTAGGGGTTACAATGAGCAGTTCTTC.

The V and J genes are TRBV4-1 and TRBJ2-2; 9 nucleotides line up with TRBD1. Germline CDR1 MGHRA, CDR2 YSYEKL. The J segment lost 1 base and the V segment lost 3 bases, leaving 6 bases of the junction unmatched. This CDR3 comprises 17 residues. The CDR3 loop is CASSQPGQGRNTGELFF. DNA of the CDR3: TGCGCCAGCAGCCAGCCCGGACAGGGGAGGAACACCGGGGAGCTGTTTTTT.

The CDR3 spells CASSTDFYNEQFF. In DNA form, the CDR3 reads TGTGCCAGTAGTACGGACTTTTACAATGAGCAGTTCTTC. The chain links TRBV19 to TRBJ2-1, with a possible D match to TRBD2 (5 bases). Trimming shortened V by 4 bases and J by 4 bases, and 8 bases separated the two germline ends. Germline loops: CDR1 LNHDA, CDR2 SQIVND (reference sequence). The CDR3 is 13 residues long.

V and J are TRBV11-2 and TRBJ2-5, with 11 bases fitting TRBD2. Trimming at V came to 2 bases and at J to 5 bases, leaving 10 bases not matched to a gene. CDR3 length: 17 amino acids. Per the germline V gene, CDR1 is SGHAT and CDR2 is FQNNGV. The CDR3 DNA is TGTGCCAGCAGCTTATTGAGTGGGACTAGCGGCCAGGAGACCCAGTACTTC. This codes for CASSLLSGTSGQETQYF.

This sequence joins TRBV2 and TRBJ2-1; weak D call: TRBD1 (5 bases). From germline, CDR1 is SNHLY and CDR2 FYNNEI. V lost 5 bases and J lost 3, with 8 bases in between. The CDR3 sequence is 13 residues long. CDR3 sequence reads: CASSPDIYNEQFF. The CDR3 coding sequence is TGTGCCAGCAGTCCGGACATCTACAATGAGCAGTTCTTC.